One and the same sample provided the 16 T cell receptor beta chains below, sequenced in a study of T cell changes during pregnancy in multiple sclerosis. The assay was immunoSEQ multiplex PCR, and TCRdb's table has in-frame clones only and misses some. The sample lists nearly 80,000 clones, around 94% occurring once. This material consisted of CD4+ T cells from peripheral blood mononuclear cells, taken before pregnancy. The origin of the receptors is a female donor with multiple sclerosis, enrolled in a pregnancy study.

The V gene is TRBV5-6, the J gene TRBJ2-2; no reliable D call. The V and J ends lost 0 bases and 6 bases respectively, with 12 bases between them. This CDR3 is built from 15 residues. Germline CDR1 SGHDT, CDR2 YYEEEE. The CDR3 bases are TGTGCCAGCAGCTTGGAGTTAGCCCGGGCCGGGGAGCTGTTTTTT. This codes for CASSLELARAGELFF. Looking up the rest from reference TRBV5-6 and TRBJ2-2 gives the full variable domain: DAGVTQSPTHLIKTRGQQVTLRCSPKSGHDTVSWYQQALGQGPQFIFQYYEEEERQRGNFPDRFSGHQFPNYSSELNVNALLLGDSALYLCASSLELARAGELFFGEGSRLTVL.

The chain carries TRBV30 and TRBJ2-7; D is perhaps TRBD2 (6 bases). Germline assignment: CDR1 GTSNPN and CDR2 SVGIG (reference sequence). CDR3 length: 13 residues. Trimming cost V 3 bases and J 3 bases, with 12 bases left between them. DNA of the CDR3: TGTGCCTGGAGGGAGGGACGGGTCTACGAGCAGTACTTC. Translating gives CAWREGRVYEQYF.

The CDR3 reads CASSLLDRGRDAFF. The CDR3 nucleotides are TGTGCCAGCAGTTTGCTCGACAGGGGCAGGGACGCTTTCTTT. This chain joins TRBV6-6 and TRBJ1-1; 8 bases align to TRBD1. V gave up 4 bases and J gave up 11 bases; unmatched junction bases: 12. The germline V gene encodes CDR1 MNHNY and CDR2 SVGAGI (reference sequence). This CDR3 is 14 amino acids long.

This chain links TRBV4-2 with TRBJ1-5, with 8 bases aligning to TRBD1. This CDR3 comprises 18 residues. CDR1 and CDR2 from the germline V gene are LGHNA and YNFKEQ. V lost 3 bases and J lost 6; bases outside the gene matches: 16. CDR3 DNA sequence: TGTGCCAGCAGCCACCAGGACAGGGTGATGGGTCGTTCTCAGCCCCAGCATTTT. Its protein product is CASSHQDRVMGRSQPQHF.

This clone was found a few times. This rearrangement joins TRBV14 to TRBJ1-2, with 7 positions matching TRBD1. This CDR3 has 15 amino acids. V gave up 4 bases and J gave up 8 bases; unmatched junction bases: 13. CDR1 SGHDN and CDR2 FVKESK come from the germline V gene. The CDR3 here is CASSRFDGGGVGYTF. CDR3 nucleotide sequence: TGTGCCAGCAGCCGATTTGATGGAGGGGGCGTCGGCTACACCTTC.

CDR3 residues: CASSFNALTSGRATDTQYF. DNA for the CDR3: TGTGCCAGCAGCTTTAATGCCCTAACTAGCGGGAGGGCCACAGATACGCAGTATTTT. The chain links TRBV7-9 to TRBJ2-3; TRBD2 aligns across 13 bases. Germline CDR1 SEHNR, CDR2 FQNEAQ (reference sequence). Trimming removed 3 bases from V and 2 bases from J; junction bases left unmatched: 11. The CDR3 covers 19 residues.

This clone has a handful of counts. This sequence joins TRBV27 and TRBJ1-5, with no clear D. This CDR3 is built from 16 residues. Germline CDR1 MNHEY, CDR2 SMNVEV (reference sequence). Between the trimmed V and J ends, which lost 0 bases and 5 bases, there was a span of 14 bases. This CDR3 is CASSLSSYGVDQPQHF. CDR3 nucleotides: TGTGCCAGCAGTTTATCCTCCTACGGGGTGGATCAGCCCCAGCATTTT.

The genes are TRBV16 and TRBJ2-1; 12 nucleotides match TRBD2. Trimming cost V 1 base and J 7 bases; bases outside gene matches: 5. This CDR3 contains 16 residues. Germline CDR1 and CDR2: KGHSY and FQNENV. CDR3 nucleotide sequence: TGTGCCAGCAGCCAATACCTAGCGGGAGGGCCGAATGAGCAGTTCTTC. It translates to CASSQYLAGGPNEQFF.

The chain carries TRBV28 and TRBJ1-3; D is unclear. This CDR3 is 18 amino acids long. The V gene's germline CDR1 is MDHEN and CDR2 SYDVKM. Deletions cut 7 bases from V and 3 bases from J, with 25 bases between. CDR3 nucleotides: TGTGCCAGCATAGGTACCTTCGGCAGACAATATTATGGAAACACCATATATTTT. This codes for CASIGTFGRQYYGNTIYF.

This clone was observed a handful of times. The genes are TRBV5-5 and TRBJ1-5; D might be TRBD1 (6 bases). This CDR3 is 16 amino acids long. Germline-derived CDR1 and CDR2 are SGHKS and YYEKEE (reference sequence). V shed 2 bases and J shed 9 bases, with 21 bases lying between them. The CDR3 DNA follows: TGTGCCAGCAGCTTAGGGCAGGGGCCCATGCGAGGGCCCCAGCATTTT. Residues: CASSLGQGPMRGPQHF.

The rearrangement joins TRBV30 to TRBJ2-5, with 11 bases lining up with TRBD2. The CDR3 consists of 15 residues. After removal of 5 bases from V and 5 bases from J, the junction contained 10 bases not matched to a gene. From germline, CDR1 is GTSNPN and CDR2 SVGIG (reference sequence). CDR3 in DNA: TGTGCCTGGGGATTTAGCGGGAGGGCCGGGGAGACCCAGTACTTC. Protein product: CAWGFSGRAGETQYF.

The genes are TRBV13 and TRBJ2-7; TRBD1 aligns across 12 bases. The CDR3 covers 15 residues. Germline V gives CDR1 PRHDT, CDR2 FYEKMQ (reference sequence). Losses at the gene ends were 2 bases for V and 7 bases for J; bases not matched to a gene: 6. The CDR3: CASSLPGQGAREQYF. The CDR3 region has the DNA TGTGCCAGCAGCTTACCGGGACAGGGGGCGAGGGAGCAGTACTTC.

Here the CDR3 DNA reads TGTGCCAGCAGTTTATCAGGGACAGCCTACAATGAGCAGTTCTTC. Translating gives CASSLSGTAYNEQFF. The gene calls are TRBV28 and TRBJ2-1; 7 positions agree with TRBD1. Germline CDR1 MDHEN, CDR2 SYDVKM. This CDR3 has 15 amino acids. V was clipped by 1 base and J by 2 bases; unmatched bases: 2. Using reference TRBV28 and TRBJ2-1 for the parts outside the CDR3, the full variable domain is DVKVTQSSRYLVKRTGEKVFLECVQDMDHENMFWYRQDPGLGLRLIYFSYDVKMKEKGDIPEGYSVSREKKERFSLILESASTNQTSMYLCASSLSGTAYNEQFFGPGTRLTVL.

The V gene is TRBV7-3, the J gene TRBJ2-3, with 13 bases lining up with TRBD2. The CDR3 is made up of 17 amino acids. The junction had 10 bases not matched to a gene; V was cut back by 4 bases and J by 6 bases. Per germline, CDR1 SGHTA and CDR2 FQGTGA. The CDR3 protein is CASSSRTSGRWVDTQYF. CDR3 coding DNA: TGTGCCAGCAGCTCCCGGACTAGCGGGAGATGGGTGGATACGCAGTATTTT.

J is TRBJ2-7 and V is TRBV9; TRBD1 agrees at 10 bases. Germline assignment: CDR1 SGDLS and CDR2 YYNGEE. V was pared by 3 bases and J by 1 base, with 4 bases of the junction left unmatched. This CDR3 contains 15 residues. CDR3 region: CASSAGQGLSYEQYF. The DNA of the CDR3 is TGTGCCAGCAGCGCGGGACAGGGGTTATCCTACGAGCAGTACTTC.

CDR3 residues: CASSGTGSNQPQHF. CDR3 in DNA: TGTGCCAGCAGCGGGACAGGGAGTAATCAGCCCCAGCATTTT. The V call is TRBV28, the J call TRBJ1-5; 9 bases are a match to TRBD1. Per the germline V gene, CDR1 is MDHEN and CDR2 is SYDVKM. The CDR3 covers 14 residues. The J segment lost 4 bases and the V segment lost 6 bases, leaving 4 bases of the junction unmatched. Combining the CDR3 with reference TRBV28 and TRBJ1-5 gives the whole variable domain DVKVTQSSRYLVKRTGEKVFLECVQDMDHENMFWYRQDPGLGLRLIYFSYDVKMKEKGDIPEGYSVSREKKERFSLILESASTNQTSMYLCASSGTGSNQPQHFGDGTRLSIL.